This TCR beta chain was captured in a study of cytomegalovirus exposure and HLA in healthy donors. Study-wide context: There were approximately 400 genotyped donors. Of these, roughly 80% fell in the genetic ancestry cluster associated with self-reported Caucasian donors. Study findings and constraints: Information on immune exposure was restricted to one variable (CMV serostatus). Specificity for CMV antigens was confirmed in vitro for three of the CMV-associated chains.

About this clone itself: The target antigen is unknown.

V was cut by 2 bases and J by 3 bases, with 12 bases left in between. This CDR3 is built from 15 residues. Germline CDR1 and CDR2: MDHEN and SYDVKM. In the PCR, 60 Vbeta and 13 Jbeta primers were used. In the authors' methods: As a later analysis found, there were 70 million to 80 million unique TCR beta chains, of which 8.5 million to 14 million were shared. Some clones are missing from TCRdb's copy, which holds only in-frame ones; the method was immunoSEQ multiplex PCR. V, J and clone size reflect that table, while D and trimming were determined from the DNA. The repertoire has fewer than 150,000 clones, about 78% of them found once; the top ten carry 6.5% to 7%.

The chain recombines TRBV28 with TRBJ2-3, with TRBD2 as a possible D gene (7 bases). Sequenced input: PBMCs. The TCR originated in a man aged 40-49 years in good health and CMV-seropositive. The CDR3 region is CASSLAGAQTDTQYF. The CDR3 DNA is TGTGCCAGCAGTTTAGCGGGGGCGCAAACAGATACGCAGTATTTT.